Listed below are T cell receptor beta chains from one sample, sequenced in a study of OX40 agonist ivuxolimab in advanced cancers. Method: immunoSEQ multiplex PCR; TCRdb's copy keeps in-frame clones and lacks some. This repertoire shows tens of thousands of clones, 94% found once; its top ten account for approximately 15%. The material sequenced was CD4+ or CD8+ T cells sorted from blood, taken in a trial of the OX40 agonist ivuxolimab. Receptors originate from an adult with an advanced solid tumor such as melanoma, head and neck, liver or kidney cancer. Each CDR3 is given with its conserved first and last residue. D genes are given only for firm matches. Size is stated for part of the rows, as once, few or many counts, or as a class when the clone is expanded.

clone_size cdr3_length j_call d_call v_call cdr3_nt cdr3_aa
- 17 TRBJ1-5 TRBD1 TRBV15 TGTGCCACCAGCAGAGATCGAGGGGGCCGCGGCAATCAGCCCCAGCATTTT CATSRDRGGRGNQPQHF
- 15 TRBJ2-1 - TRBV11-2 TGTGCCAGCAGCCATAAGGTGGGGCTAAACAATGAGCAGTTCTTC CASSHKVGLNNEQFF
- 16 TRBJ2-7 - TRBV2 TGTGCCAGCACCGACGTTGGAACAGGGCGATCCTACGAGCAGTACTTC CASTDVGTGRSYEQYF
- 14 TRBJ2-7 TRBD2 TRBV10-3 TGTGCCATCAGTGAGCCAGGGACTAGCTACGAGCAGTACTTC CAISEPGTSYEQYF
- 15 TRBJ2-3 - TRBV9 TGTGCCAGCAGCGTGGGGGGTAGCTCCACAGATACGCAGTATTTT CASSVGGSSTDTQYF
- 15 TRBJ2-7 TRBD2 TRBV4-2 TGTGCCAGCAGCCAAGAATGGACTAGCGCAGGCGAGCAGTACTTC CASSQEWTSAGEQYF
- 13 TRBJ2-7 - TRBV7-9 TGTGCCAGCAGCGGGAACGTCTCCTACGAGCAGTACTTC CASSGNVSYEQYF
- 18 TRBJ2-3 TRBD2 TRBV4-3 TGCGCCAGCAGCCAAGACAGGTCTAGCGGGGGGGGCACAGATACGCAGTATTTT CASSQDRSSGGGTDTQYF
- 17 TRBJ1-5 - TRBV4-1 TGCGCCAGCAGCCAAGGTGGGCCGGAGTATAGCAATCAGCCCCAGCATTTT CASSQGGPEYSNQPQHF
- 19 TRBJ2-7 TRBD1 TRBV9 TGTGCCAGCAGCCACCCAGGGGGCCTAGAGGCGGACAGCTCCTACGAGCAGTACTTC CASSHPGGLEADSSYEQYF
- 13 TRBJ2-3 TRBD1 TRBV5-8 TGTGCCAGCAGCTTAGGGGGCCCAGATACGCAGTATTTT CASSLGGPDTQYF
- 16 TRBJ1-5 - TRBV27 TGTGCCAGCAGTTTATATCCAGGGAAAGTTGGTCAGCCCCAGCATTTT CASSLYPGKVGQPQHF
- 14 TRBJ2-7 - TRBV9 TGTGCCAGCAGCGTAGCAGGAGGTGCAGATGAGCAGTACTTC CASSVAGGADEQYF
- 14 TRBJ2-1 - TRBV9 TGTGCCAGCAGCGGAGAGGGTACCTACAATGAGCAGTTCTTC CASSGEGTYNEQFF
once 15 TRBJ2-5 - TRBV9 TGTGCCAGCAGCCCGACGGGCAGGGTTCAAGAGACCCAGTACTTC CASSPTGRVQETQYF
few 14 TRBJ2-5 TRBD1 TRBV9 TGTGCCAGCACCAGAACAGGGGACGGAGAGACCCAGTACTTC CASTRTGDGETQYF
- 16 TRBJ2-2 TRBD2 TRBV7-9 TGTGCCAGCAGCCCAACCCTAGCGGCCCATACCGGGGAGCTGTTTTTT CASSPTLAAHTGELFF
- 17 TRBJ1-6 - TRBV15 TGTGCCACCAGCAGAGATCGGTCGCGCTCCTATAATTCACCCCTCCACTTT CATSRDRSRSYNSPLHF
once 14 TRBJ1-2 - TRBV5-6 TGTGCCAGCAGCTTGGGACAGTCGAACTATGGCTACACCTTC CASSLGQSNYGYTF
- 14 TRBJ1-1 TRBD1 TRBV19 TGTGCCAGTAGTACCGGGACAGGGTGGACTGAAGCTTTCTTT CASSTGTGWTEAFF
- 12 TRBJ2-5 - TRBV9 TGTGCCAGCAGCCCGGGTCCTGGGACCCAGTACTTC CASSPGPGTQYF
- 15 TRBJ2-7 TRBD1 TRBV7-9 TGTGCCAGCAGCCACAGAACAGGGGTACCCTACGAGCAGTACTTC CASSHRTGVPYEQYF
- 15 TRBJ2-7 TRBD2 TRBV4-1 TGCGCCAGCAGCCAGACTAGCGGGGCCACCTACGAGCAGTACTTC CASSQTSGATYEQYF
few 14 TRBJ1-6 - TRBV7-9 TGTGCCAGCAGCTTAGGGGGGCCGGGTTCACCCCTCCACTTT CASSLGGPGSPLHF
- 15 TRBJ2-7 - TRBV29-1 TGCAGCGTTGTTCCGGGGAAAAGCATCAGGGACGAGCAGTACTTC CSVVPGKSIRDEQYF
- 14 TRBJ2-1 - TRBV27 TGTGCCAGCAGCCCAAGGACTTTCTACAATGAGCAGTTCTTC CASSPRTFYNEQFF
- 12 TRBJ2-7 - TRBV7-9 TGTGCCAGCAGCTTAGTAGGTACCGAGCAGTACTTC CASSLVGTEQYF
- 13 TRBJ2-7 - TRBV29-1 TGCAGCGTTGAATTCCGGGAGCCCTACGAGCAGTACTTC CSVEFREPYEQYF
- 19 TRBJ2-3 TRBD2 TRBV7-2 TGTGCCAGCAGCCAACGACTAGCGGGCGTTACCAAGAGCACAGATACGCAGTATTTT CASSQRLAGVTKSTDTQYF
- 12 TRBJ2-7 - TRBV5-1 TGCGCCAGCAGCTTGGGTTCGCGGGAGCAGTACTTC CASSLGSREQYF
- 17 TRBJ1-3 - TRBV4-3 TGCGCCAGCAGCCGAGTAACCGGGACCTCCTCTGGAAACACCATATATTTT CASSRVTGTSSGNTIYF
- 14 TRBJ2-7 - TRBV27 TGTGCCAGCAGTTTTTACCAGAGCTCCTACGAGCAGTACTTC CASSFYQSSYEQYF
- 10 TRBJ1-1 - TRBV10-2 TGCGCCAGCAGTGAGGGGACCGCTTTCTTT CASSEGTAFF
- 12 TRBJ1-2 - TRBV10-2 TGCGCCAGCAGTGAGGATTTCTATGGCTACACCTTC CASSEDFYGYTF
few 13 TRBJ1-1 - TRBV6-1 TGTGCCAGCAGTGAAGCCAGGTTCCAATCAGCTTTCTTT CASSEARFQSAFF
- 16 TRBJ2-1 - TRBV18 TGTGCCAGCTCGGCCCGCGAGTTCGCCTCATACAATGAGCAGTTCTTC CASSAREFASYNEQFF
- 16 TRBJ1-2 - TRBV27 TGTGCCAGCAGCCCAAGCCCGGGGCCTTCTAACTATGGCTACACCTTC CASSPSPGPSNYGYTF
- 14 TRBJ1-2 - TRBV25-1 TGTGCCAGCAGCCCCTGGACGGTTAACTATGGCTACACCTTC CASSPWTVNYGYTF
- 14 TRBJ2-3 - TRBV10-2 TGCGCCAGCAGTGTTTGGGCAGGCACAGATACGCAGTATTTT CASSVWAGTDTQYF
- 15 TRBJ1-1 - TRBV6-6 TGTGCCAGCACCTTGGACAGTTACATGAACACTGAAGCTTTCTTT CASTLDSYMNTEAFF
- 13 TRBJ2-7 - TRBV28 TGTGCCAGCACCTGGGGCTTCGCCTACGAGCAGTACTTC CASTWGFAYEQYF
- 14 TRBJ1-1 - TRBV5-6 TGTGCCAGCAGCTTGGAGGCCGTGAACACTGAAGCTTTCTTT CASSLEAVNTEAFF
- 11 TRBJ2-7 - TRBV5-4 TGTGCCAGCAGCCTACTACGGGAGCAGTACTTC CASSLLREQYF
- 16 TRBJ2-3 TRBD2 TRBV9 TGTGCCAGCAGCGTAGGCGGGGGGCCTCTCCCAGATACGCAGTATTTT CASSVGGGPLPDTQYF
- 13 TRBJ2-2 - TRBV9 TGTGCCAGCAGCGCCACGAACACCGGGGAGCTGTTTTTT CASSATNTGELFF
- 18 TRBJ2-3 TRBD1 TRBV13 TGTGCCAGCAGCTCGTATTACCGGGACAGGGGGGGCACAGATACGCAGTATTTT CASSSYYRDRGGTDTQYF
- 12 TRBJ2-7 - TRBV28 TGTGCCAGCAGTTTCACCGCTAACGAGCAGTACTTC CASSFTANEQYF
- 12 TRBJ2-5 - TRBV9 TGTGCCAGCAGCGTGCGAGGAGAGACCCAGTACTTC CASSVRGETQYF
- 16 TRBJ2-6 - TRBV7-6 TGTGCCAGCAGCTTAATTATAGGGGCTGGGGCCAACGTCCTGACTTTC CASSLIIGAGANVLTF
- 17 TRBJ1-6 - TRBV5-6 TGTGCCAGCAGCTTGTTCAGGGACCCCTCTTATAATTCACCCCTCCACTTT CASSLFRDPSYNSPLHF